This passage covers 9 T cell receptor beta chains from one sample sequenced in a study of tumor and adjacent non-tumor tissue in lung cancer. TCRbeta libraries were built with three rounds of nested PCR, modified from ARM-PCR. TCRdb re-called the multiplex PCR reads with MiXCR, one entry per CDR3 protein. The table includes roughly 70,000 distinct CDR3 sequences, around four fifths detected once. RNA was extracted from bulk tissue without any cell sorting. The sequenced sample consisted of lung tumor tissue. These receptors originate from a man aged 55-75 years with non-small cell lung cancer.

On this clonotype: The CDR3 does not close with the conserved phenylalanine or tryptophan, likely indicating a read error. This sequence joins TRBV25-1 and TRBJ1-2, with no clear D. The CDR3 is 12 residues long. V lost 5 bases, J lost 4 bases, and 8 bases lay in between. Germline loops: CDR1 MGHDK, CDR2 SYGVNS. The CDR3 sequence: CASSQGFYGYTI. The DNA for the CDR3 is TGTGCCAGCAGTCAAGGTTTCTATGGCTACACCATC.

With respect to this clonotype: The conserved phenylalanine or tryptophan normally closing the CDR3 is absent here, so this likely arose from a read error. In DNA, the CDR3 is TGCGCCAGCAGCTGGAACAAGTCCTACGAGCAGTACTTA. Amino acid sequence: CASSWNKSYEQYL. This chain joins TRBV5-1 and TRBJ2-7; the D is unclear. The CDR3 sequence is 13 residues long. The germline V gene encodes CDR1 SGHRS and CDR2 YFSETQ. V gave up 3 bases and J gave up 1 base, with 8 bases separating them.

This clonotype was recorded at least ten times. This sequence joins TRBV12-3 or TRBV12-4 and TRBJ2-5; the D gene could be TRBD1 or TRBD2 (5 bases each). Between the trimmed V and J ends, which lost 1 base and 5 bases, there was a span of 11 bases. This CDR3 contains 14 residues. CDR3 amino acids: CASSLDGAGETQYF. Here the CDR3 DNA reads TGTGCCAGCAGTTTAGACGGGGCTGGGGAGACCCAGTACTTC.

This clonotype was picked up a small number of times. The chain has TRBV7-3 and TRBJ2-1; TRBD2 aligns across 11 bases. V trimming: 5 bases; J trimming: 10 bases; junction bases outside the gene matches: 13. This CDR3 is built from 16 residues. Germline CDR1 is SGHTA and CDR2 is FQGTGA. The CDR3 reads CASSTPGLAEDQEQFF. Here the CDR3 DNA reads TGTGCCAGCAGCACCCCGGGACTAGCGGAAGATCAGGAGCAGTTCTTC.

This clonotype appeared a few times. The junction departs from germline at one end; a sequencing error may be responsible. This sequence joins TRBV28 and TRBJ2-6, with D tentatively TRBD1 or TRBD2 (5 bases each). Per germline, CDR1 MDHEN and CDR2 SYDVKM. The CDR3 has 15 amino acids. The CDR3 DNA reads as TGTGCCAGTTTCCGGGACGGCTCTGGGGCCAACGTCCCGACTTTC. This sequence encodes CASFRDGSGANVPTF.

The chain is built from TRBV11-2 and TRBJ2-1; D is perhaps TRBD2 (6 bases). This CDR3 region has 16 residues. Germline V CDR1 and CDR2: SGHAT, FQNNGV. V was trimmed by 7 bases and J by 0 bases, leaving 16 bases between them. CDR3 sequence reads: CASNFAGRSSYNEQFF. The CDR3 DNA sequence: TGTGCCAGCAACTTCGCAGGGAGGAGCTCCTACAATGAGCAGTTCTTC.

The gene calls are TRBV20-1 and TRBJ2-7; 7 bases align to TRBD2. The CDR3 has 14 amino acids. The germline gives CDR1 DFQATT, CDR2 SNEGSKA (reference sequence). The CDR3 here is CCDRSAGEGYEQYF. CDR3 coding DNA: TGCTGTGATAGGAGTGCGGGAGAGGGTTACGAGCAGTACTTC.

The gene calls are TRBV5-4 and TRBJ2-1; perhaps D is TRBD1 or TRBD2 (5 bases each). CDR3 length: 16 amino acids. Germline V gene sequence: CDR1 SGHNT, CDR2 YYREEE (reference sequence). Trimming stripped 4 bases from V and 6 bases from J, with 20 bases between. The CDR3 nucleotides are TGTGCCAGCAGCAATTCTCCGGGACGTGTCCGCAATGAGCAGTTCTTC. This encodes CASSNSPGRVRNEQFF.

Remarks on this clonotype: A junction end diverges from the germline sequence, so it may reflect a read error. The chain carries TRBV11-2 and TRBJ2-5; a weak D match, TRBD2 (5 bases). The CDR3 is made up of 12 amino acids. The germline V gene has CDR1 SGHAT and CDR2 FQNNGV. CDR3 DNA sequence: TGTGCCAGCCGACTGACGGAGGAGACCCACTACTTC. Amino acid sequence: CASRLTEETHYF. The full variable domain, its missing parts supplied by reference TRBV11-2 and TRBJ2-5, is EAGVAQSPRYKIIEKRQSVAFWCNPISGHATLYWYQQILGQGPKLLIQFQNNGVVDDSQLPKDRFSAERLKGVDSTLKIQPAKLEDSAVYLCASRLTEETHYFGPGTRLLVL.